The clone carrying this T cell receptor (beta chain) is a singleton in its sample. Antigen: not known. This sample was included in a study of PD-1 blockade in classical Hodgkin lymphoma. Brentuximab vedotin exposure varied, and every patient relapsed after autologous stem cell transplantation. Classification of best responses gave complete response, partial response or progressive disease. Method: immunoSEQ multiplex PCR; TCRdb's copy keeps in-frame clones and lacks some. The sample yields 40,000 to 45,000 clones, over 60% seen once. Looked up from germline, CDR1 is GTSNPN and CDR2 is SVGIG (reference sequence). The CDR3 sequence is 14 residues long. The V end was cut by 2 bases, the J end by 2 bases, with 12 bases between. General study results and limits: Newly diagnosed patients were reported to exhibit reduced baseline TCR diversity relative to healthy donors. Baseline diversity was lower in partial responders and progressors than complete responders. TCR diversity in CD4+, not CD8+, cells rose significantly by C4D1.

The chain links TRBV30 to TRBJ1-2; D remains unclear. This sequence originates from a human donor with classical Hodgkin lymphoma. Sequencing used peripheral blood mononuclear cells (PBMCs), obtained at baseline. As DNA, the CDR3 is TGTGCCTGGAGTTTGCTTGGGGTAAACTATGGCTACACCTTC. It encodes CAWSLLGVNYGYTF.